This T cell receptor (beta chain) was found in a study of CD8 T cells in Susac syndrome. Peripheral blood CD8+ and CD4+ T cells were profiled by TCR beta sequencing. Through negative isolation, CD4+ and CD8+ T cells were obtained, while TEMRA cells were enriched using FACS. cDNA came from around 0.5 to 1 ug RNA primed by random hexamers. MiXCR, applied by TCRdb to the immunoSEQ multiplex PCR reads, yields one record per CDR3 protein. Of roughly 110,000 distinct CDR3 sequences in the sample, around 93% were seen once. The ends were cut back, 3 bases at V and 4 bases at J, with 11 bases in the middle. Germline CDR1 KGHSH, CDR2 LQKENI. The CDR3 runs to 14 residues.

V usage is TRBV18 and J usage is TRBJ2-3; D not resolved. This TCR was recovered from a human donor in good health. Sequencing was carried out using CD8+ T cells from PBMCs. CDR3 DNA: TGTGCCAGCTCACCGGTAGGGCGGTCAGATACGCAGTATTTT. It encodes CASSPVGRSDTQYF.